These T cell receptor beta chains were read from a single sample in a study of cytomegalovirus exposure and HLA in healthy donors. Clones were sequenced by immunoSEQ multiplex PCR, and TCRdb holds only the in-frame ones, with some missing. The sample lists about 110,000 clones; 77% were seen once. Source material: PBMCs. The receptors were gathered from a human donor in good health. Each CDR3 is given with its conserved first and last residue. D genes are given only for firm matches. Where a row states a size, it is once, few, many or the class of an expanded clone; other rows omit it.

>TRBV29-1|TRBJ2-2|-|TRBD1
CSAGQDYTGELFF
TGCAGCGCCGGACAGGATTACACCGGGGAGCTGTTTTTT
>TRBV5-1|TRBJ1-2|-|TRBD1
CASSPGPRQGHYGYTF
TGCGCCAGCAGCCCGGGCCCTCGACAGGGCCACTATGGCTACACCTTC
>TRBV30|TRBJ1-2|once|-
CAWSVGAGVGIF
TGTGCCTGGAGTGTAGGAGCAGGGGTGGGAATCTTC
>TRBV6-1|TRBJ2-3|-|-
CASSEAPSRAPDTQYF
TGTGCCAGCAGTGAAGCGCCTAGCAGAGCCCCAGATACGCAGTATTTT
>TRBV10-3|TRBJ1-3|few|-
CAISEPLQGSSGNTIYF
TGTGCCATCAGTGAGCCCCTACAGGGCTCCTCTGGAAACACCATATATTTT
>TRBV2|TRBJ1-1|-|TRBD1
CASSSGTGGAGTEAFF
TGTGCCAGCAGTTCCGGGACAGGGGGCGCGGGCACTGAAGCTTTCTTT
>TRBV25-1|TRBJ2-5|once|-
CASSEGGYQETQYF
TGTGCCAGCAGTGAAGGGGGGTACCAAGAGACCCAGTACTTC
>TRBV2|TRBJ2-1|-|-
CASSEARGGYNEQFF
TGTGCCAGCAGTGAAGCAAGGGGGGGTTACAATGAGCAGTTCTTC
>TRBV5-1|TRBJ2-1|-|TRBD2
CASGELAGEVNEQFF
TGCGCCAGCGGTGAACTAGCGGGAGAAGTCAATGAGCAGTTCTTC
>TRBV6-1|TRBJ2-1|-|TRBD2
CASSEAFGAGGRNEQFF
TGTGCCAGCAGTGAGGCCTTTGGAGCGGGAGGGCGCAATGAGCAGTTCTTC
>TRBV2|TRBJ2-2|-|-
CASTGTAVIRELFF
TGTGCCAGTACCGGGACTGCCGTGATTCGGGAGCTGTTTTTT
>TRBV25-1|TRBJ1-1|few|-
CASRLQVNTEAFF
TGTGCCAGCAGGCTACAGGTGAACACTGAAGCTTTCTTT
>TRBV11-2|TRBJ1-4|-|-
CASSQWGLLEKLFF
TGTGCCAGCAGCCAGTGGGGGCTGCTTGAAAAACTGTTTTTT
>TRBV6-1|TRBJ1-1|-|-
CASSLTGNTEAFF
TGTGCCAGCAGCCTGACAGGGAACACTGAAGCTTTCTTT
>TRBV19|TRBJ2-7|-|TRBD2
CASSIAGGSYEQYF
TGTGCCAGTAGTATAGCGGGAGGGTCCTACGAGCAGTACTTC
>TRBV27|TRBJ1-3|-|-
CASSFQGNSGNTIYF
TGTGCCAGCAGTTTTCAGGGCAACTCTGGAAACACCATATATTTT
>TRBV19|TRBJ2-2|-|-
CASRTREDTGELFF
TGTGCCAGTAGGACCAGGGAGGACACCGGGGAGCTGTTTTTT